Sequencing of this T cell receptor (beta chain) was carried out in a study of blood T cell repertoires in COVID-19. TCRdb's table, derived via immunoSEQ multiplex PCR, lists solely in-frame clones and lacks some. The table has just over 20,000 clones, about nine tenths seen once. J lost 1 base, V lost 3 bases, and 5 bases had no gene match. CDR3 length: 15 residues. CDR1 is KGHSH, CDR2 LQKENI, per germline. The clonotype was recovered from a man in his fifties or sixties with active COVID-19. The specimen sequenced was peripheral blood. The chain links TRBV18 to TRBJ1-2; 7 bases are a match to TRBD1. CDR3 nucleotides: TGTGCCAGCTCACCGGCGGGGACAGATAACTATGGCTACACCTTC. This encodes CASSPAGTDNYGYTF.